The next 20 T cell receptor beta chains were all read from a single sample in a study of cytotoxic CD8 clonotypes in ibrutinib-treated CLL. Only in-frame clones appear in the TCRdb table, and some are missing; sequencing was by immunoSEQ multiplex PCR. The sample has approximately 200,000 clones, about 72% seen once. The sequencing here drew on PBMCs, taken after 24 months of ibrutinib treatment. Receptor source: a human donor with chronic lymphocytic leukemia.

The chain links TRBV7-2 to TRBJ1-3; D ambiguous. Germline CDR1 SGHTA, CDR2 FQGNSA. V dropped 5 bases and J dropped 0 bases, with 11 bases sitting between them. CDR3 length: 15 residues. The CDR3: CASSPGPYSGNTIYF. The CDR3, as DNA: TGTGCCAGCAGCCCAGGACCGTACTCTGGAAACACCATATATTTT.

This chain joins TRBV5-6 and TRBJ1-5, with D hard to call. Trimming left V 0 bases short and J 4 bases short, with 5 bases between. The germline gives CDR1 SGHDT, CDR2 YYEEEE. There are 13 residues in the CDR3. This CDR3 is CASSLAGNQPQHF. CDR3 nucleotide sequence: TGTGCCAGCAGCTTGGCTGGGAATCAGCCCCAGCATTTT. Full variable domain (remainder filled in from reference TRBV5-6 and TRBJ1-5): DAGVTQSPTHLIKTRGQQVTLRCSPKSGHDTVSWYQQALGQGPQFIFQYYEEEERQRGNFPDRFSGHQFPNYSSELNVNALLLGDSALYLCASSLAGNQPQHFGDGTRLSIL.

The gene calls are TRBV28 and TRBJ1-5, with 11 bases lining up with TRBD1. CDR1 and CDR2 (germline): MDHEN, SYDVKM. J lost 5 bases, V lost 5 bases, and 8 bases had no gene match. The CDR3 runs to 16 residues. This CDR3 is CASSPRGQGGHQPQHF. The CDR3 DNA is TGTGCCAGCAGTCCTCGGGGACAGGGGGGACATCAGCCCCAGCATTTT.

The chain recombines TRBV4-2 with TRBJ2-1; D gene ambiguous. This CDR3 is 14 amino acids long. CDR1 and CDR2 from the germline V gene are LGHNA and YNFKEQ. Between the trimmed V and J ends, which lost 1 base and 6 bases, there was a span of 10 bases. CDR3 amino acids: CASSQVSRGNEQFF. The CDR3 DNA reads as TGTGCCAGCAGCCAAGTATCGCGCGGCAATGAGCAGTTCTTC.

This clone was detected a few times. The chain uses TRBV27 and TRBJ1-2; no clear D gene. Germline V gene data show CDR1 as MNHEY and CDR2 as SMNVEV (reference sequence). V lost 6 bases to trimming and J lost 5 bases, with 10 bases between them. The CDR3 spans 12 residues. The CDR3 here is CASSLRGYGYTF. The CDR3 DNA reads TGTGCCAGCAGCCTACGCGGTTATGGCTACACCTTC.

The chain employs TRBV4-3 and TRBJ2-1, with 9 bases matching TRBD2. V was pared by 4 bases and J by 5 bases, with 6 bases of the junction left unmatched. Germline V lookup: CDR1 LGHNA, CDR2 YSLEER. This CDR3 is 15 amino acids long. The DNA for the CDR3 is TGCGCCAGCAGCCTTGAGACTAGCGGCGACAATGAGCAGTTCTTC. This codes for CASSLETSGDNEQFF.

V is TRBV19 and J is TRBJ1-2; D gene ambiguous. Germline CDR1 reads LNHDA; CDR2 reads SQIVND (reference sequence). Trimming took 3 bases from V and 3 from J, leaving 11 bases between them. This CDR3 spans 14 amino acids. In DNA, the CDR3 is TGTGCCAGTAGTATGTGGTTGGCGGACTATGGCTACACCTTC. The encoded protein is CASSMWLADYGYTF.

The chain is built from TRBV28 and TRBJ1-1; D remains ambiguous. The V end was cut by 1 base, the J end by 5 bases, with 5 bases between. The CDR3 has 12 residues. Germline-derived CDR1 and CDR2 are MDHEN and SYDVKM. The CDR3 DNA is TGTGCCAGCAGTTTATACCGGACTGAAGCTTTCTTT. Amino acids: CASSLYRTEAFF.

This clone has a single count. The CDR3 spells CASSIAMGATNEKLFF. DNA of the CDR3: TGTGCCAGTAGTATAGCTATGGGGGCAACTAATGAAAAACTGTTTTTT. The J gene is TRBJ1-4, the V gene TRBV19; D might be TRBD1 (5 bases). Germline V lookup: CDR1 LNHDA, CDR2 SQIVND (reference sequence). The CDR3 contains 16 residues. Trimming took off 1 base at V and 0 bases at J, with 9 bases between the two ends.

This chain links TRBV27 with TRBJ2-1; D unclear. CDR3 size: 15 residues. Trimming took 1 base from V and 0 from J, leaving 7 bases between them. Per the germline V gene, CDR1 is MNHEY and CDR2 is SMNVEV (reference sequence). CDR3 coding DNA: TGTGCCAGCAGTTTATTGAGTTACTCCTACAATGAGCAGTTCTTC. It translates to CASSLLSYSYNEQFF.

This clone has a handful of counts. The chain is built from TRBV5-1 and TRBJ2-7; D unresolved. There are 11 residues in the CDR3. Trimming shortened V by 2 bases and J by 6 bases, and 6 bases separated the two germline ends. Per germline, CDR1 SGHRS and CDR2 YFSETQ. The CDR3 coding sequence is TGCGCCAGCAGCTTTTCCGGCGAGCAGTACTTC. Translating gives CASSFSGEQYF.

The V gene is TRBV5-1, the J gene TRBJ2-3, with D perhaps being TRBD1 or TRBD2 (6 bases each). The ends were cut back, 0 bases at V and 0 bases at J, with 17 bases in the middle. Per germline, CDR1 SGHRS and CDR2 YFSETQ. This CDR3 is built from 18 residues. CDR3 loop: CASSLVGGGGFSTDTQYF. CDR3 DNA: TGCGCCAGCAGCTTGGTAGGAGGAGGGGGTTTTAGCACAGATACGCAGTATTTT.

The chain is built from TRBV7-2 and TRBJ1-5; D remains ambiguous. The CDR3 is 13 residues long. Germline V gene data show CDR1 as SGHTA and CDR2 as FQGNSA. Deletions cut 5 bases from V and 6 bases from J, with 11 bases between. CDR3 in amino acids: CASSPLRSQPQHF. The CDR3 coding sequence is TGTGCCAGCAGCCCCCTCCGAAGTCAGCCCCAGCATTTT.

The chain couples TRBV10-3 to TRBJ2-7; D may be TRBD2 (6 bases). Germline assignment: CDR1 ENHRY and CDR2 SYGVKD. CDR3 length: 14 residues. The ends were cut back, 6 bases at V and 7 bases at J, with 19 bases in the middle. The DNA of the CDR3 is TGTGCCATCAGAAACCTACGGGAGTCTGGGGAGCAGTACTTC. Translating gives CAIRNLRESGEQYF.

V gene TRBV29-1 combines with J gene TRBJ1-1, with TRBD1 matching over 10 bases. CDR1 and CDR2 from the germline V gene are SQVTM and ANQGSEA. The trim removed 7 bases at V and 6 bases at J, leaving 11 bases unmatched. The CDR3 totals 14 residues. CDR3: CSATDRGRSPEAFF. CDR3 DNA: TGCAGCGCCACCGACAGGGGGCGTTCCCCTGAAGCTTTCTTT.

The rearrangement joins TRBV6-6 to TRBJ1-1; D gene ambiguous. The germline V and J ends were trimmed by 2 bases and 7 bases, with 14 bases remaining between them. This CDR3 spans 14 amino acids. Germline lookup yields CDR1 MNHNY and CDR2 SVGAGI (reference sequence). The CDR3 region is CASSYGSDHNEAFF. The DNA for the CDR3 is TGTGCCAGCAGTTACGGGTCGGACCATAATGAAGCTTTCTTT.

The V and J genes are TRBV7-2 and TRBJ2-3; 7 nucleotides align to TRBD2. The J segment lost 8 bases and the V segment lost 4 bases, leaving 6 bases of the junction unmatched. Germline V gives CDR1 SGHTA, CDR2 FQGNSA. There are 13 residues in the CDR3. The CDR3: CASSSTSVATQYF. The CDR3, as DNA: TGTGCCAGCAGCTCAACTAGCGTGGCTACGCAGTATTTT.

The V gene is TRBV28, the J gene TRBJ2-7; D gene uncertain. Per germline, CDR1 MDHEN and CDR2 SYDVKM. The CDR3 spans 13 residues. The V gene lost 6 bases and the J gene lost 0 bases, with 9 bases spanning the gap. The CDR3 reads CASSPGSSYEQYF. The DNA for the CDR3 is TGTGCCAGCAGCCCCGGCAGCTCCTACGAGCAGTACTTC.

The CDR3 sequence is CASSQAEWGKRPYGYTF. CDR3 in DNA: TGCGCCAGCAGCCAAGCCGAATGGGGGAAACGACCGTATGGCTACACCTTC. This chain joins TRBV4-1 and TRBJ1-2, with D possibly TRBD1 on 5 matching bases. Per germline, CDR1 MGHRA and CDR2 YSYEKL. With 1 base removed from V and 5 bases from J, the gap between germline ends came to 20 bases. The CDR3 contains 17 residues.

The genes are TRBV7-2 and TRBJ2-2; 7 bases fit TRBD2. The trim removed 1 base at V and 3 bases at J, leaving 5 bases unmatched. Germline CDR1 is SGHTA and CDR2 is FQGNSA. The CDR3 sequence is 16 residues long. The DNA of the CDR3 is TGTGCCAGCAGCTTAGGATCGGGACTATACACCGGGGAGCTGTTTTTT. It specifies CASSLGSGLYTGELFF. Complete variable domain (other parts from reference TRBV7-2 and TRBJ2-2): GAGVSQSPSNKVTEKGKDVELRCDPISGHTALYWYRQSLGQGLEFLIYFQGNSAPDKSGLPSDRFSAERTGGSVSTLTIQRTQQEDSAVYLCASSLGSGLYTGELFFGEGSRLTVL.